A selection of T cell receptor beta chains follows, all from one sample in a study of blood T cells in healthy people across ages. Each CDR3 protein gets one entry after TCRdb re-called the 5' RACE reads with MiXCR. The sample lists roughly 1,500,000 distinct CDR3 sequences, about 40% occurring once. The sequenced material came from blood. The receptors originated from a woman in her late teens or twenties in good health. Both conserved end residues are part of each CDR3.

J gene: TRBJ1-4; V gene: TRBV5-1; CDR3 protein: CASSRTGGFNEKLFF
J gene: TRBJ2-1; V gene: TRBV25-1; CDR3 protein: CASGRAGPYNEQFF
J gene: TRBJ2-6; V gene: TRBV7-9; CDR3 protein: CASSAHRDGANVLTF
J gene: TRBJ2-4; V gene: TRBV12-5; CDR3 protein: CASGGQGLSKNIQYF
J gene: TRBJ2-3; V gene: TRBV5-1; CDR3 protein: CASSSEISVLHTDTQYF
J gene: TRBJ2-1; V gene: TRBV10-3; CDR3 protein: CAISGVTGGLDLYNEQFF
J gene: TRBJ1-1; V gene: TRBV12-3/TRBV12-4; CDR3 protein: CASSLRTGPGTEAFF
J gene: TRBJ2-5; V gene: TRBV29-1; CDR3 protein: CSVVGTGRETQYF
J gene: TRBJ2-5; V gene: TRBV11-2; CDR3 protein: CASSPLAEETQYF
J gene: TRBJ2-7; V gene: TRBV20-1; CDR3 protein: CSARPRDGGYEQYF
J gene: .; V gene: TRBV20-1; CDR3 protein: CSAREDRRETQYF
J gene: TRBJ2-1; V gene: TRBV11-2; CDR3 protein: CASSPGLAGARGPTEQFF
J gene: TRBJ2-7; V gene: TRBV6-6; CDR3 protein: CASSFSQGTYEQYF
J gene: TRBJ2-1; V gene: TRBV28; CDR3 protein: CASSLGQAINNEQFF
J gene: TRBJ1-2; V gene: TRBV7-9; CDR3 protein: CVSSLRDSSYGYTF
J gene: TRBJ2-3; V gene: TRBV14; CDR3 protein: CTSSPADTQYF
J gene: TRBJ2-7; V gene: TRBV5-1; CDR3 protein: CASSTGGTSGTYEQYF
J gene: TRBJ2-7; V gene: TRBV29-1; CDR3 protein: CSVFTRDRGPYEQYF
J gene: TRBJ1-1; V gene: TRBV7-2; CDR3 protein: CASRETTGDTEAFF
J gene: TRBJ1-5; V gene: TRBV5-5; CDR3 protein: CASSPVLTASNQPQHF
J gene: TRBJ2-7; V gene: TRBV27; CDR3 protein: CASSLSYGQPDEQYF
J gene: TRBJ2-2; V gene: TRBV7-2; CDR3 protein: CASSPRRSGRASGELFF
J gene: TRBJ2-7; V gene: TRBV29-1; CDR3 protein: CSVRRGSYEQYF
J gene: TRBJ2-5; V gene: TRBV3-1; CDR3 protein: CASSQRQGWYF
J gene: TRBJ2-1; V gene: TRBV29-1; CDR3 protein: CSVEGVGSSYNEQFF
J gene: TRBJ2-5; V gene: TRBV7-9; CDR3 protein: CASSPGTSGVTQYF
J gene: TRBJ2-3; V gene: TRBV28; CDR3 protein: CASSEAGVEEQYF
J gene: TRBJ1-2; V gene: TRBV6-4; CDR3 protein: CASRAPSDPGGYTF
J gene: TRBJ1-2; V gene: TRBV12-3/TRBV12-4; CDR3 protein: CASSLGDGAMGSGYTF
J gene: TRBJ1-4; V gene: TRBV12-3/TRBV12-4; CDR3 protein: CASSSASGTGSGKLFF
J gene: TRBJ2-1; V gene: TRBV4-1; CDR3 protein: CASSLGTRFVQFNEQFF
J gene: TRBJ2-7; V gene: TRBV5-6; CDR3 protein: CASSFTGTGAYKQYF
J gene: TRBJ2-1; V gene: TRBV14; CDR3 protein: CASSQWGLTPDFNEQFF